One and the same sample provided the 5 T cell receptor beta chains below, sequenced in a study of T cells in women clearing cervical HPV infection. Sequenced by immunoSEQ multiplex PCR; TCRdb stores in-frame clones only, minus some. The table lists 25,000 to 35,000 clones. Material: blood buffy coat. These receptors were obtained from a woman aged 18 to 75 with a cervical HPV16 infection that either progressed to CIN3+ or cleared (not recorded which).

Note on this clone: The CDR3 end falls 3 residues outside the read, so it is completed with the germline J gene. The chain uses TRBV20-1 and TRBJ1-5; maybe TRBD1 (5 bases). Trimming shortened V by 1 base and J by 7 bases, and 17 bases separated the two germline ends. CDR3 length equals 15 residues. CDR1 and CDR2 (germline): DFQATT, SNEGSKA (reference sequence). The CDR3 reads CSARGGGGGDQPQHF. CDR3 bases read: TGCAGTGCTAGAGGAGGCGGGGGTGGTGACCAGCCC.

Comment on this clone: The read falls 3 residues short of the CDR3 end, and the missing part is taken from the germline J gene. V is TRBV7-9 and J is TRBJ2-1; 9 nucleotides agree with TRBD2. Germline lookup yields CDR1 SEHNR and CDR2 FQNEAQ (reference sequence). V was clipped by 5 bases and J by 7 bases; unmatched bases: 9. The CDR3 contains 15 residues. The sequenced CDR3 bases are TGTGCCAGCAGCCCCAGCGGGAGGTTCGGAAATGAG. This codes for CASSPSGRFGNE. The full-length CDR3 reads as CASSPSGRFGNEQFF.

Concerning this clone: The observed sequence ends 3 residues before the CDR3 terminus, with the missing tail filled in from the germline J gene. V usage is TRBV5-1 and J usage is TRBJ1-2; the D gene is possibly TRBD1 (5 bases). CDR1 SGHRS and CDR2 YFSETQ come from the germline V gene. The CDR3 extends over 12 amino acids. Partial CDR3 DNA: TGCGCCAGCAGCTTCGGGACTGAGGGC. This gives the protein CASSFGTEG. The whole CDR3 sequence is CASSFGTEGYTF.

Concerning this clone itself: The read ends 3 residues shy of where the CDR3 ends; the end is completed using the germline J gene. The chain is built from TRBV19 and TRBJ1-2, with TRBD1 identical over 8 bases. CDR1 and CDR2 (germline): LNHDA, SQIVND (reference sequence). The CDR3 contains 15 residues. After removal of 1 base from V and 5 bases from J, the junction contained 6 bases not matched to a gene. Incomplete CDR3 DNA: TGTGCCAGTAGTATAGGCCCAGGGGGCGCGTATGGC. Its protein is CASSIGPGGAYG. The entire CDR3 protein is CASSIGPGGAYGYTF.

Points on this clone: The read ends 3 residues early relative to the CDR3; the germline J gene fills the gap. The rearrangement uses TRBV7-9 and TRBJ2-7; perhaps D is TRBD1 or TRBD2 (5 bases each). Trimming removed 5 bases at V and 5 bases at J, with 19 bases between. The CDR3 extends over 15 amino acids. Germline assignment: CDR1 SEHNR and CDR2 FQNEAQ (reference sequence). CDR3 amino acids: CASSHRGVGIHEQYF. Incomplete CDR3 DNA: TGTGCCAGCAGCCATCGAGGGGTTGGGATCCACGAG.